Given below is one T cell receptor beta chain in context. No antigen is known for it. Template was genomic DNA from frozen, unsorted single-cell suspensions. Measured with immunoSEQ multiplex PCR; TCRdb has only the in-frame clones, and not every one. This sample yields 2,500 to 3,500 clones, of which 75% are seen a single time; 10% to 15% belongs to the top ten. The germline gives CDR1 MNHNS, CDR2 SASEGT. V lost 0 bases and J lost 6, with 9 bases in between. The CDR3 has 13 residues. The sample originates from a study of immune cell composition in non-small cell lung cancer. Looking at the study overall: Most cases were lung adenocarcinoma or squamous cell carcinoma.

Study-level results: Clones >0.5% enriched in tumour were rarer in adenocarcinoma (33%) than squamous (roughly 75%). Lung adenocarcinomas had lower top 10 clone scores and clonality than squamous tumours.

The V gene is TRBV6-1, the J gene TRBJ2-7, with D unresolved. Material for sequencing was lung tumor tissue. The receptor's source is a human donor with non-small cell lung cancer. The CDR3 sequence is CASSEASRSEQYF. DNA of the CDR3: TGTGCCAGCAGTGAAGCGAGCAGGTCCGAGCAGTACTTC.